This T cell receptor (beta chain) emerged from a study of cytomegalovirus exposure and HLA in healthy donors. Overall study: A subsequent analysis stated that the roughly 130 validation repertoires were run on the same platform as the approximately 700 first-cohort repertoires.

V shed 0 bases, J shed 6 bases, and the junction held 13 bases outside the gene matches. CDR1 is GTSNPN, CDR2 SVGIG, per germline (reference sequence). CDR3 size: 16 residues. Broader study findings: Among TCR sequences, most were rare, though some public TCRs appeared in many donors. The finding came from a later analysis; first-cohort TCR clusters tended to co-occur in the roughly 120 validation repertoires.

It was the approximately 110-subject validation cohort, separate from the approximately 680-subject first cohort, to which the donors belonged. Note on this clone: Its antigen is unknown.

Assay used: immunoSEQ multiplex PCR; TCRdb lists only in-frame clones, some missing. Of about 120,000 clones listed, around nine tenths are singletons. The receptor's source is a woman between 18 and 30 years old in good health and CMV-seronegative. Sample: PBMCs. This sequence joins TRBV30 and TRBJ1-1, with 7 bases that match TRBD1. The CDR3 reads CAWSVGGGGFGAEAFF. For the CDR3, the DNA is TGTGCCTGGAGTGTTGGAGGGGGCGGGTTTGGCGCTGAAGCTTTCTTT.